This T cell receptor beta chain was profiled in a study of metastatic and nonmetastatic thyroid tumors. Study-level findings and limits: As reported, TCR beta diversity in blood and tumor was significantly higher in malignant thyroid tumors than in benign nodules.

No patient had received any treatment before thyroid surgery. This clone has only a few counts. Its antigen is undetermined. Original processing notes: A distant-metastasis classifier for papillary thyroid cancer was built using CDR3 differences across clinicopathological groups. MiXCR reprocessed the PCR reads for TCRdb. The V and J calls and clone size come from TCRdb's table, not from the authors' own analysis. The table has around 22,000 clones, approximately 35% seen once. After removal of 5 bases from V and 8 bases from J, the junction contained 11 bases not matched to a gene. Germline values: CDR1 MDHEN, CDR2 SYDVKM. The CDR3 contains 15 residues.

The TCR comes from a male donor with papillary thyroid cancer or a benign thyroid nodule (not recorded which). Some clones in this sample may be carry-over from other donors' samples. V is TRBV28 and J is TRBJ1-4; 7 nucleotides line up with TRBD1. The sequenced sample was blood. Here the CDR3 reads CASSPLDRVQEKLFF. The CDR3 DNA follows: TGTGCCAGCAGTCCTCTCGACAGGGTTCAAGAAAAACTGTTTTTT.